The 11 T cell receptor beta chains below were found in one sample sequenced in a study of breast tumors, draining lymph nodes, adjacent tissues. MiXCR was run by TCRdb on the multiplex PCR reads, yielding one entry per CDR3 protein. The table has 290,000 or so distinct CDR3 sequences, about 33% seen once. Samples came from axillary lymph nodes draining the breast cancer. The sample comprised axillary lymph node tissue. The receptors come from a female donor with breast cancer. Some clones in this sample may be carry-over from other donors' samples.

The sample holds many counts of this clonotype. The genes are TRBV10-2 and TRBJ2-1; 9 nucleotides agree with TRBD2. Germline V lookup: CDR1 WSHSY, CDR2 SAAADI. Unmatched junction bases numbered 11, after V lost 2 bases and J lost 6 bases. This CDR3 comprises 17 residues. For the CDR3, the DNA is TGCGCCAGCAGTGAGCACCACCTCGGGACTAGCCGCAATGAGCAGTTCTTC. Translation: CASSEHHLGTSRNEQFF.

Ten or more counts support this clonotype. Here the CDR3 reads CASSLDRNQETQYF. The DNA of the CDR3 is TGTGCCAGCAGCTTAGACAGAAACCAAGAGACCCAGTACTTC. The rearrangement uses TRBV7-2 and TRBJ2-5; D remains unclear. The CDR3 totals 14 residues. Germline CDR1 reads SGHTA; CDR2 reads FQGNSA. The germline V and J ends were trimmed by 1 base and 0 bases, with 6 bases remaining between them.

This clonotype has ten or more counts. The rearrangement joins TRBV5-1 to TRBJ2-7, with 8 bases aligning to TRBD1. The V gene end was trimmed by 4 bases and the J gene end by 6 bases; junction bases not matched to a gene: 6. Germline CDR1 SGHRS, CDR2 YFSETQ. This CDR3 spans 13 amino acids. CDR3 region: CASSHQGASEQYF. The DNA of the CDR3 is TGCGCCAGCAGCCACCAGGGGGCGAGCGAGCAGTACTTC.

The V gene is TRBV25-1, the J gene TRBJ1-1; 7 bases are shared with TRBD1. In germline, CDR1 is MGHDK, CDR2 SYGVNS. V shed 6 bases, J shed 1 base, and the junction held 5 bases outside the gene matches. This CDR3 comprises 14 residues. The CDR3 loop is CASSRDRSNTEAFF. The CDR3 DNA reads as TGTGCCAGCAGCCGGGACAGATCGAACACTGAAGCTTTCTTT.

This clonotype was counted at least ten times. The chain is built from TRBV11-2 and TRBJ2-7, with D perhaps assigned TRBD1 or TRBD2 (5 bases each). CDR1 and CDR2 from the germline V gene are SGHAT and FQNNGV. The CDR3 has 12 residues. V lost 6 bases, J lost 0 bases, and 6 bases lay in between. CDR3 bases: TGTGCCAGCAGGGGACCCTCCTACGAGCAGTACTTC. Protein product: CASRGPSYEQYF.

Many counts were recorded for this clonotype. This chain links TRBV19 with TRBJ2-3; TRBD1 aligns across 12 bases. V shed 6 bases, J shed 5 bases, and the junction held 9 bases outside the gene matches. CDR3 length: 16 amino acids. The germline CDR1 and CDR2 sequences are LNHDA and SQIVND (reference sequence). The DNA for the CDR3 is TGTGCCAGTAGGACTCCCCGGGACAGGGGGCGAGATACGCAGTATTTT. It yields the protein CASRTPRDRGRDTQYF.

At least ten counts were recorded for this clonotype. This sequence joins TRBV7-9 and TRBJ1-2; 8 nucleotides line up with TRBD1. Germline-derived CDR1 and CDR2 are SEHNR and FQNEAQ (reference sequence). There are 15 residues in the CDR3. V trimming: 0 bases; J trimming: 8 bases; junction bases outside the gene matches: 8. This CDR3 is CASSLAGQGPYGYTF. DNA of the CDR3: TGTGCCAGCAGCTTAGCCGGACAGGGACCATACGGCTACACCTTC.

This clonotype appeared many times. The V call is TRBV29-1, the J call TRBJ2-7; D not resolved. V was trimmed by 0 bases and J by 2 bases, leaving 14 bases between them. CDR3 length equals 15 residues. Germline V CDR1 and CDR2: SQVTM, ANQGSEA. The CDR3 nucleotides are TGCAGCGTTGAAGATTGTGAAATCCCGCCCTACGAGCAGTACTTC. Protein: CSVEDCEIPPYEQYF.

In regard to this clonotype: A much more abundant neighbour one base away suggests this may be a read error. J is TRBJ2-1 and V is TRBV11-2; 8 nucleotides line up with TRBD1. Germline CDR1 and CDR2: SGHAT and FQNNGV. The CDR3 runs to 13 residues. In DNA form, the CDR3 reads TGTGCCGGCAGCCCGGACAGGGAGAATGAGCAGTTCTTC. It translates to CAGSPDRENEQFF.

This clonotype was observed at least ten times. The chain carries TRBV29-1 and TRBJ2-3; 11 positions agree with TRBD2. The V and J ends lost 7 bases and 4 bases, in that order; junction bases with no gene match: 7. This CDR3 region has 14 residues. CDR1 is SQVTM, CDR2 ANQGSEA, per germline. The CDR3 DNA reads as TGCAGCGGCGCGACTAGCGGGATATCAGATACGCAGTATTTT. Its protein is CSGATSGISDTQYF.

This clonotype has ten or more counts. The chain links TRBV4-3 to TRBJ2-1, with a possible D match to TRBD2 (8 bases). Germline-derived CDR1 and CDR2 are LGHNA and YSLEER. Between the trimmed V and J ends, which lost 0 bases and 12 bases, there was a span of 21 bases. This CDR3 has 16 amino acids. This CDR3 is CASSQDRGGGGVMQFF. The CDR3 coding sequence is TGCGCCAGCAGCCAAGACCGGGGGGGAGGGGGCGTAATGCAGTTCTTC.